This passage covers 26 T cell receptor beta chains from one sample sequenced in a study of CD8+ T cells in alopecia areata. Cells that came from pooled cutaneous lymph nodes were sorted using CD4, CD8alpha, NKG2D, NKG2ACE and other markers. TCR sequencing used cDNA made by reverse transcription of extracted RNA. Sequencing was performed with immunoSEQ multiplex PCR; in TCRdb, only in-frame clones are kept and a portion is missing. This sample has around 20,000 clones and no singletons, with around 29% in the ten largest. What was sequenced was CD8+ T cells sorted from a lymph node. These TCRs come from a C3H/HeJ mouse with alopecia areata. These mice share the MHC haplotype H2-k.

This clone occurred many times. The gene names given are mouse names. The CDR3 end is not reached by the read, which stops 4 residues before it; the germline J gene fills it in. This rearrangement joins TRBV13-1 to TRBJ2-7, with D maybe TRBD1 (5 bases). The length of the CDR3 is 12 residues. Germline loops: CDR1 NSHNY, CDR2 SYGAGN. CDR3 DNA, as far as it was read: TGTGCCAGCAGTCTCCGACAGAAT. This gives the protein CASSLRQN. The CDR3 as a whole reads CASSLRQNEQYF.

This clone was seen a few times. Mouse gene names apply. Partial CDR3 DNA: TGTGCCAGCAGTGATGAAGGGGGCGAGAGGGCAGAA. Protein sequence: CASSDEGGERAE. The whole CDR3 protein is CASSDEGGERAETLYF. V usage is TRBV13-1 and J usage is TRBJ2-3; possibly TRBD1 for D (7 bases). The CDR3 end is not reached by the read, which stops 4 residues before it; the germline J gene fills it in. This CDR3 contains 16 residues. Trimming pared 0 bases from V and 3 bases from J, leaving 14 bases between. Germline CDR1 NSHNY, CDR2 SYGAGN.

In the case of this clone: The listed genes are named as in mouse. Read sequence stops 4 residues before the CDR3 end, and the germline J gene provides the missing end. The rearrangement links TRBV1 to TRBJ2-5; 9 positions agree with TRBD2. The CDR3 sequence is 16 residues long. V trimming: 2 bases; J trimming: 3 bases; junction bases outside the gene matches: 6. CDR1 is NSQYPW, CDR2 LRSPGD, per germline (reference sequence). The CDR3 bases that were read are TGCACCTGCAGTGCACCAACTGGGGGGTCTCAAGAC. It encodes CTCSAPTGGSQD. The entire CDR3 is CTCSAPTGGSQDTQYF.

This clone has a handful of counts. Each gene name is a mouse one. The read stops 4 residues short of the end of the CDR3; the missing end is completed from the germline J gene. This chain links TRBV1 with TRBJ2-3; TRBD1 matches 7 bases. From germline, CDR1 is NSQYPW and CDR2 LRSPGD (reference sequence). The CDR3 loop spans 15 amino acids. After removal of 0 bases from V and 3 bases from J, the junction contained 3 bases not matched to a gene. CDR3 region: CTCSADQTGAETLYF. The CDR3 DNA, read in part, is TGCACCTGCAGTGCAGATCAGACAGGGGCAGAA.

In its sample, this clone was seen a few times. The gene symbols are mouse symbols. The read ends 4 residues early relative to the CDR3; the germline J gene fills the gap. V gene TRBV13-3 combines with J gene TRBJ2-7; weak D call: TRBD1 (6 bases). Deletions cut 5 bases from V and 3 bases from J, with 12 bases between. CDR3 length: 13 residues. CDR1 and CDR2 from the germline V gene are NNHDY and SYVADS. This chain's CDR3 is CASSPRQVYEQYF. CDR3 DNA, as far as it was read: TGTGCCAGCAGCCCTCGACAGGTCTAT.

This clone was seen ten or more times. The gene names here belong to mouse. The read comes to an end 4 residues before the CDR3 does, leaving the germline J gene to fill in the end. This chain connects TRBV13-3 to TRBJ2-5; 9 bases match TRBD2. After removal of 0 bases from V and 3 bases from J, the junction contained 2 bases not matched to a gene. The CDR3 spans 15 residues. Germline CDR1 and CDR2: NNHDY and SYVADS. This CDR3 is CASSDVGGQQDTQYF. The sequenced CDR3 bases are TGTGCCAGCAGTGATGTGGGGGGGCAACAAGAC.

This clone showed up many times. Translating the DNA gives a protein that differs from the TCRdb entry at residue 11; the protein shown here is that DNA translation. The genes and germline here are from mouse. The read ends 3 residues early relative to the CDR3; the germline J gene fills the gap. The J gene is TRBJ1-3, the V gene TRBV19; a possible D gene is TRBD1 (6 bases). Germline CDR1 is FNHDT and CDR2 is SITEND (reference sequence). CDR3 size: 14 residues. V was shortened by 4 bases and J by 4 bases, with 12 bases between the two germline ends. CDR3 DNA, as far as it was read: TGTGCCAGCAGTCTCCGGGACATCGGAAATACG. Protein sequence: CASSLRDIGNT. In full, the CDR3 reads CASSLRDIGNTLYF.

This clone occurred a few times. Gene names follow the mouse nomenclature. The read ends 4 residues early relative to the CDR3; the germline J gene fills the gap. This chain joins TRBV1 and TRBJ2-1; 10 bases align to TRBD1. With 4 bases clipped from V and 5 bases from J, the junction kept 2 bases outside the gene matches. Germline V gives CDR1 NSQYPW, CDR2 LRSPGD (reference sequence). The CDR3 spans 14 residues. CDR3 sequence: CTCSGGTGDAEQFF. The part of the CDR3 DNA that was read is TGCACCTGCAGTGGGGGGACAGGGGATGCT.

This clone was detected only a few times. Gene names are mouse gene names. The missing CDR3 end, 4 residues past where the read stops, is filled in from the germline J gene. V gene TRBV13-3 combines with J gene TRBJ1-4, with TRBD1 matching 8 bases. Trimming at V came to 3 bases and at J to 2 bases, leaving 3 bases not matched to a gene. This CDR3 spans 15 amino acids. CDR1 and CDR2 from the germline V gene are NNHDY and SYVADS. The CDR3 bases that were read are TGTGCCAGCAGTGGGACAGGGAGGTCCAACGAA. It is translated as CASSGTGRSNE. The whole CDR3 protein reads CASSGTGRSNERLFF.

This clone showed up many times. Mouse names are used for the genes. CDR3: CTCSAPYRGRSERLFF. Partial CDR3 DNA: TGCACCTGCAGTGCCCCGTACAGGGGGCGCAGCGAA. The gene calls are TRBV1 and TRBJ1-4; 9 bases are shared with TRBD1. The read terminates 4 residues ahead of where the CDR3 ends, so the germline J gene completes it. Germline loops: CDR1 NSQYPW, CDR2 LRSPGD (reference sequence). This CDR3 region has 16 residues.

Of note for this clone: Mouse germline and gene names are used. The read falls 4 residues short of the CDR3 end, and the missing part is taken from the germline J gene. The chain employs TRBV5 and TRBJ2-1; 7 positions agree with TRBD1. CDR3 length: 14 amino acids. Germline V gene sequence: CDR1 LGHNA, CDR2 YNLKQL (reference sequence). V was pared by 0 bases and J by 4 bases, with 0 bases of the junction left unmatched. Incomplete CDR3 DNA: TGTGCCAGCAGCCAAGAGGACAGGTATGCT. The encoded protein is CASSQEDRYA. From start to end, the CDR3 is CASSQEDRYAEQFF.

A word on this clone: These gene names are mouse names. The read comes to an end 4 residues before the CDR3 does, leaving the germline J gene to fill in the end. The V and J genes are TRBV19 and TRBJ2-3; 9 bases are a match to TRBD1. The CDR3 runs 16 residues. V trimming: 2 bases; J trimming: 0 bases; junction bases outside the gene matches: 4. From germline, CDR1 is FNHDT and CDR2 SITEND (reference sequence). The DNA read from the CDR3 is TGTGCCAGCAGTATGGGGACAGGGACTAGTGCAGAA. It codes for CASSMGTGTSAE. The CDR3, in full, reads CASSMGTGTSAETLYF.

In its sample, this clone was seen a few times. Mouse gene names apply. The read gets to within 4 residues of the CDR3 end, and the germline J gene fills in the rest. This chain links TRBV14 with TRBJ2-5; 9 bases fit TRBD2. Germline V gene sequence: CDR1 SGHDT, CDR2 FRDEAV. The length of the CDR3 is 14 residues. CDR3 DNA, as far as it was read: TGTGCCAGCAGGCCCGGGACTGGGAGAGAC. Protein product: CASRPGTGRD. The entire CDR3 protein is CASRPGTGRDTQYF.

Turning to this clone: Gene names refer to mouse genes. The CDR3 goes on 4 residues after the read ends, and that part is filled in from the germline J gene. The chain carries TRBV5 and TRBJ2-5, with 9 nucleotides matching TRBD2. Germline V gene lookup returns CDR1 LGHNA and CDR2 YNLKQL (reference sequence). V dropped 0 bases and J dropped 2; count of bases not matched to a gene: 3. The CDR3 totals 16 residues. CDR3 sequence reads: CASSQDFWGGQDTQYF. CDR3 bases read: TGTGCCAGCAGCCAAGATTTCTGGGGGGGCCAAGAC.

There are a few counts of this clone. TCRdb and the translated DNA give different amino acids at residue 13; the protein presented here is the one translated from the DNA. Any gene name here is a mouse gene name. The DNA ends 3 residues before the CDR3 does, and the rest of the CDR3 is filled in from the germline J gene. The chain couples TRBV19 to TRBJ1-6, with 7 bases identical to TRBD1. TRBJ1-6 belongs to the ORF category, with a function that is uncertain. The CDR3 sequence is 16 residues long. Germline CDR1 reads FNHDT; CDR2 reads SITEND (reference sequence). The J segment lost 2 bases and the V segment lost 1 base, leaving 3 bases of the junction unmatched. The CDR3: CASSIKGGAYNSPLYF. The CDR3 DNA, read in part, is TGTGCCAGCAGTATAAAAGGGGGCGCCTATAATTCGCCC.

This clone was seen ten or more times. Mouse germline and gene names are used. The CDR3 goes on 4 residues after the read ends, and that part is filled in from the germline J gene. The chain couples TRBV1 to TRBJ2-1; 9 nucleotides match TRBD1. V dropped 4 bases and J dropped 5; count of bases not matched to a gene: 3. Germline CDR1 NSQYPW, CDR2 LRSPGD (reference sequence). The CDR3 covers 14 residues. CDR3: CTCSVRDRDAEQFF. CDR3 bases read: TGCACCTGCAGTGTCCGGGACAGGGATGCT.

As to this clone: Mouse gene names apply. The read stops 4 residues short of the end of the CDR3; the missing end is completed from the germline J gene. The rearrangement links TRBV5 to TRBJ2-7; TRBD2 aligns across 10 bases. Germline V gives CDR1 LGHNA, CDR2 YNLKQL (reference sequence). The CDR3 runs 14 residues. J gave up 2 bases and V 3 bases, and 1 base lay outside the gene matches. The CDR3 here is CASSQDWGPYEQYF. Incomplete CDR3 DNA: TGTGCCAGCAGCCAGGACTGGGGGCCCTAT.

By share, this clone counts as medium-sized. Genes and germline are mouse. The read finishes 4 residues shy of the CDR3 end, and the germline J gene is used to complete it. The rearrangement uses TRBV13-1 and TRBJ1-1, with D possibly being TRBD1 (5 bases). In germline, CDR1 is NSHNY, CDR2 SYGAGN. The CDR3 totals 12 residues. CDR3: CASSLSGREVFF. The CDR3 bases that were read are TGTGCCAGCAGTCTTTCAGGGAGA.

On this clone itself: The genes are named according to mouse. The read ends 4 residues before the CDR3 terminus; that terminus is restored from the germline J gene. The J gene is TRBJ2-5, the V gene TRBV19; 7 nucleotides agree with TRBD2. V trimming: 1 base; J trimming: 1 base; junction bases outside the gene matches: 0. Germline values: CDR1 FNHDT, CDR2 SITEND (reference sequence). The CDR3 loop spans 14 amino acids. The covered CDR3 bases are TGTGCCAGCAGTATAACTGGGGACCAAGAC. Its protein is CASSITGDQD. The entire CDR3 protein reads CASSITGDQDTQYF.

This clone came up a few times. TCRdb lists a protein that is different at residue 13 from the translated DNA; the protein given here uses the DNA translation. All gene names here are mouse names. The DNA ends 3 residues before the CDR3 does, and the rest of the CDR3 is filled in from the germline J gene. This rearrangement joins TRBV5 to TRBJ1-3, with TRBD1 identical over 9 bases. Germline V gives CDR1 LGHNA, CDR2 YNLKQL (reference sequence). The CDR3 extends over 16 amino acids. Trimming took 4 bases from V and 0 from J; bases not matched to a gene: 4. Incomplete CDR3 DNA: TGTGCCAGCAGCCCCGGGACAGGGTATTCTGGAAATACG. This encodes CASSPGTGYSGNT. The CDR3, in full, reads CASSPGTGYSGNTLYF.

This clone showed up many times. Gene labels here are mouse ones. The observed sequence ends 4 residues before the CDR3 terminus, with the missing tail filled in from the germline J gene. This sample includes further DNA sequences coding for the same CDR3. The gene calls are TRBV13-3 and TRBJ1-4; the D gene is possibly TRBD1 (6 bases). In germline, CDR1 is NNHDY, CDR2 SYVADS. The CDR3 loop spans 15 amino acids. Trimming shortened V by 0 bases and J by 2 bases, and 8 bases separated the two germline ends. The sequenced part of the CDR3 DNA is TGTGCCAGCAGTGATGCCGGACAGTCCAACGAA. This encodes CASSDAGQSNE. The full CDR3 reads CASSDAGQSNERLFF. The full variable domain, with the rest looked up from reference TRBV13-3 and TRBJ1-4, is EAAVTQSPRSKVAVTGGKVTLSCHQTNNHDYMYWYRQDTGHGLRLIHYSYVADSTEKGDIPDGYKASRPSQENFSLILELASLSQTAVYFCASSDAGQSNERLFFGHGTKLSVL.

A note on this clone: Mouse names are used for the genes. The CDR3 protein is CATGTGGYEQYF. The sequenced part of the CDR3 DNA is TGTGCCACCGGGACTGGGGGCTAT. The chain combines TRBV19 with TRBJ2-7, with 11 bases fitting TRBD2. Coverage ceases 4 residues before the CDR3 finishes, and the germline J gene fills in the end. The CDR3 has 12 amino acids. Losses at the gene ends were 9 bases for V and 3 bases for J; bases not matched to a gene: 2. CDR1 and CDR2 (germline): FNHDT, SITEND (reference sequence).

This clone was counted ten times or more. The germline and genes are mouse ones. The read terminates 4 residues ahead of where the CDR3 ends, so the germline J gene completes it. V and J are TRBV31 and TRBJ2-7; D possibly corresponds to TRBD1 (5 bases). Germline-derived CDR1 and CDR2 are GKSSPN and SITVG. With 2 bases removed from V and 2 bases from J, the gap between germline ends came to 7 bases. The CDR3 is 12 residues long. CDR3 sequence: CAWSEDTYEQYF. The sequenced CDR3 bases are TGTGCCTGGAGTGAGGACACCTAT.

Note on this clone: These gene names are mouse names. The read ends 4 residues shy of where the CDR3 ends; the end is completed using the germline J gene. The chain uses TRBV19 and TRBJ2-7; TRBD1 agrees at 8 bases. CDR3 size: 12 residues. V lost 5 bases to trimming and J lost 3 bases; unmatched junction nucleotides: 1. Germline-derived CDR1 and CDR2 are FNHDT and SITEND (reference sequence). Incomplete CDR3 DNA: TGTGCCAGCAGCAGGGGGCTCTAT. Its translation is CASSRGLY. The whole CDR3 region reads CASSRGLYEQYF.

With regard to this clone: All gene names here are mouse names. The CDR3 bases that were read are TGTGCCAGCAGTGCCCGGACAGGGGGGGAC. As protein: CASSARTGGD. The whole CDR3 region reads CASSARTGGDTQYF. This rearrangement joins TRBV19 to TRBJ2-5; 10 positions agree with TRBD1. The read ends 4 residues before the CDR3 terminus; that terminus is restored from the germline J gene. The CDR3 spans 14 residues. Looked up from germline, CDR1 is FNHDT and CDR2 is SITEND (reference sequence).

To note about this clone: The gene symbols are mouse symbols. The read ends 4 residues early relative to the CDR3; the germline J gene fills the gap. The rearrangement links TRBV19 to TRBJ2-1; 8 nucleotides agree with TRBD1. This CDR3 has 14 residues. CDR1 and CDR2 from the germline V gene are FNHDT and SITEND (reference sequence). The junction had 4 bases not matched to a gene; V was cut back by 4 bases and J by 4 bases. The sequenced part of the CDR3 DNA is TGTGCCAGCAGTCCCGACAGGGGTTATGCT. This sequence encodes CASSPDRGYA. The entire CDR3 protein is CASSPDRGYAEQFF. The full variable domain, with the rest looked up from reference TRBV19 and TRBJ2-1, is GGIITQTPKFLIGQEGQKLTLKCQQNFNHDTMYWYRQDSGKGLRLIYYSITENDLQKGDLSEGYDASREKKSSFSLTVTSAQKNEMAVFLCASSPDRGYAEQFFGPGTRLTVL.